These 9 T cell receptor beta chains share one sample of origin, sequenced in a study of PD-1 blockade in mismatch repair-deficient tumors. This table comes from immunoSEQ multiplex PCR, and its TCRdb copy is limited to in-frame clones, with some not included. The sample has around 68,000 clones, 70% to 85% seen once; the top ten hold 4.5% to 6.5%. This specimen was peripheral blood, taken 2 weeks after starting pembrolizumab. These receptors came from an adult with mismatch repair-deficient cancer.

The V call is TRBV18, the J call TRBJ1-1; no reliable D call. In germline, CDR1 is KGHSH, CDR2 LQKENI. The CDR3 covers 11 residues. V was trimmed by 3 bases and J by 6 bases, leaving 5 bases between them. The CDR3 DNA follows: TGTGCCAGCTCACCTTCGTCTGAAGCTTTCTTT. Translating gives CASSPSSEAFF.

The rearrangement joins TRBV4-2 to TRBJ2-1, with 10 bases aligning to TRBD2. With V trimmed by 2 bases and J by 5 bases, 6 bases remained unmatched. This CDR3 is 16 amino acids long. Germline V gene data show CDR1 as LGHNA and CDR2 as YNFKEQ. The DNA for the CDR3 is TGTGCCAGCAGCCAATATCCTAGCGGGGGCAACAATGAGCAGTTCTTC. It is translated as CASSQYPSGGNNEQFF.

This clone showed up just a few times. V gene TRBV6-4 combines with J gene TRBJ2-3, with TRBD1 matching 10 bases. This CDR3 has 14 residues. CDR1 MRHNA and CDR2 SNTAGT come from the germline V gene. V dropped 2 bases and J dropped 4; count of bases not matched to a gene: 0. This chain's CDR3 is CASSDGQGADTQYF. The DNA for the CDR3 is TGTGCCAGCAGTGACGGACAGGGGGCAGATACGCAGTATTTT.

The chain joins TRBV19 to TRBJ1-5; 7 bases line up with TRBD1. The trim removed 5 bases at V and 5 bases at J, leaving 6 bases unmatched. The CDR3 loop spans 14 amino acids. CDR1 and CDR2 (germline): LNHDA, SQIVND (reference sequence). The CDR3, as DNA: TGTGCCAGTAGTGAACAGGGGTTTCATCAGCCCCAGCATTTT. This translates into CASSEQGFHQPQHF. The variable domain in full, with the rest retrieved from reference TRBV19 and TRBJ1-5, is DGGITQSPKYLFRKEGQNVTLSCEQNLNHDAMYWYRQDPGQGLRLIYYSQIVNDFQKGDIAEGYSVSREKKESFPLTVTSAQKNPTAFYLCASSEQGFHQPQHFGDGTRLSIL.

The rearrangement links TRBV6-5 to TRBJ2-1; weak D call: TRBD1 (5 bases). Looked up from germline, CDR1 is MNHEY and CDR2 is SVGAGI. There are 15 residues in the CDR3. Trimming pared 2 bases from V and 5 bases from J, leaving 13 bases between. The CDR3 nucleotides read TGTGCCAGCAGTTACGGGGCCGGTTCTCACAATGAGCAGTTCTTC. This encodes CASSYGAGSHNEQFF.

The V gene is TRBV6-5, the J gene TRBJ1-2, with 8 nucleotides matching TRBD1. V gave up 5 bases and J gave up 3 bases; unmatched junction bases: 5. The germline V gene encodes CDR1 MNHEY and CDR2 SVGAGI. The CDR3 totals 14 residues. This chain's CDR3 is CASSTRTGHYGYTF. The DNA of the CDR3 is TGTGCCAGCAGTACCAGGACAGGGCACTATGGCTACACCTTC.

The chain links TRBV7-8 to TRBJ1-1; D gene ambiguous. Per the germline V gene, CDR1 is SGHVS and CDR2 is FQNEAQ. V shed 1 base and J shed 1 base, with 13 bases lying between them. The CDR3 covers 16 residues. CDR3 sequence: CASSLVNSRANTEAFF. DNA for the CDR3: TGTGCCAGCAGCTTAGTCAATAGTAGGGCGAACACTGAAGCTTTCTTT.

CDR3: CASSLAGTGGSEQYF. Here the CDR3 DNA reads TGTGCCAGCAGCTTGGCCGGGACAGGGGGTAGCGAGCAGTACTTC. This chain links TRBV5-6 with TRBJ2-7; the match to TRBD1 covers 11 bases. Germline lookup yields CDR1 SGHDT and CDR2 YYEEEE. V lost 0 bases and J lost 6; bases outside the gene matches: 5. The CDR3 is 15 residues long.

This chain links TRBV4-3 with TRBJ2-3, with 11 bases matching TRBD2. J was trimmed by 5 bases and V by 0 bases; bases with no gene match: 13. CDR3 length equals 19 residues. Germline V lookup: CDR1 LGHNA, CDR2 YSLEER. The CDR3 reads CASSQDWGSLAGGGDTQYF. The CDR3 nucleotides are TGCGCCAGCAGCCAAGATTGGGGCTCCCTAGCGGGAGGAGGAGATACGCAGTATTTT.